A selection of T cell receptor beta chains follows, all from one sample in a study of molecular identifiers for immune sequencing clone quantification. From the PCR reads, TCRdb called clonotypes with MiXCR, one entry per CDR3 protein. This sample has about 300,000 distinct CDR3 sequences, with about a fifth found just once. The material sequenced was naive CD8+ T cells from blood, with Jurkat cell RNA spiked in. These receptors all come from a human donor in good health. Some libraries in this study had Jurkat cell RNA spiked in. Each CDR3 is given with its conserved first and last residue. Each record gives: J gene, D gene, V gene, clone size, CDR3 DNA, CDR3 protein. The D gene is left open where the match is weak. Rows give clone size only sometimes, using once, few, many, or a class for an expanded clone.

>TRBJ2-3|NA|TRBV13|many
TGTGCCAGCAGCCCAGGGACATCCGGAGATACGCAGTATTTT
CASSPGTSGDTQYF
>TRBJ2-1|NA|TRBV4-1|NA
TGCGCCAGCAGCCAAGATTGGGCGGGGCAAGACAATGAGCGGTTCTTC
CASSQDWAGQDNERFF
>TRBJ1-5|NA|TRBV5-1|many
TGCGCCAGCAGCTTGCGGGGGGAGAATCAGCCCCAGCATTTT
CASSLRGENQPQHF
>TRBJ1-5|NA|TRBV12-3/TRBV12-4|many
TGTGCCAGCAGTTTCTCAGAGACTTCCCCACAGCCCCAGCATTTT
CASSFSETSPQPQHF
>TRBJ2-1|NA|TRBV18|few
TGTGCCAGCTCACCACCGAGGGGGAACAATGAGCAGTTCTTC
CASSPPRGNNEQFF
>TRBJ2-1|NA|TRBV6-6|many
TGTGCCAGCAGTTCCCTACTAGGGCCAGGGGATGAGCAGTTCTTC
CASSSLLGPGDEQFF
>TRBJ2-2|NA|TRBV5-5|few
TGTGCCAGCAGCTTGTGGTCGAACACCGGGGAGCTGTTTTTT
CASSLWSNTGELFF
>TRBJ1-5|TRBD1|TRBV20-1|few
TGCAGTGCTAGAGATTCAGGACAGGGTATTCAGCCCCAGCATTTT
CSARDSGQGIQPQHF
>TRBJ2-7|TRBD2|TRBV6-5|many
TGTGCCAGCAGTTACCCCCGGGAGGGGGGGACCGTCTACGAGCAGTACTTC
CASSYPREGGTVYEQYF
>TRBJ1-1|NA|TRBV7-8|many
TGTGCCAGCAGATCGAGACAGGAAAACACTGAAGCTTTCTTT
CASRSRQENTEAFF
>TRBJ2-5|NA|TRBV24-1|many
TGTGCCACCAGTGACCTGGAGAGGGGCTCCCAAGAGACCCAGTACTTC
CATSDLERGSQETQYF
>TRBJ2-3|TRBD1|TRBV20-1|NA
TGCAGTGCTAGTGTGGAGGGGACAGGGGAGTTTTTTAGCACAGATACGCAGTATTTT
CSASVEGTGEFFSTDTQYF
>TRBJ2-5|NA|TRBV2|few
TGTGCCAGCCTTACTATGACAGGCGAGACCCAGTACTTC
CASLTMTGETQYF
>TRBJ2-5|TRBD2|TRBV7-8|few
TGTGCCAGCAGCTTAGTGGAGCGGGGGGCGCGAGAGACCCAGTACTTC
CASSLVERGARETQYF
>TRBJ2-7|NA|TRBV27|many
TGTGCCAGCAGTCCCCGGACGGGTGAGCAGTACTTC
CASSPRTGEQYF
>TRBJ2-3|TRBD2|TRBV7-8|few
TGTGCCAGCAGCTTTGGAGGACTAGCGGGGGGGAAATCCACAGATACGCAGTATTTT
CASSFGGLAGGKSTDTQYF
>TRBJ1-2|NA|TRBV28|many
TGTGCCAGCAGTTTTACCCCTGGGGGGGGTGACTATGGCTACACCTTC
CASSFTPGGGDYGYTF
>TRBJ2-2|TRBD2|TRBV7-7|many
TGTGCCAGCAGCTTAGTCCGGGAGGAGAACACCGGGGAGCTGTTTTTT
CASSLVREENTGELFF
>TRBJ1-1|NA|TRBV6-2/TRBV6-3|few
TGTGCCAGCAGTTACGACGGCGGAGGCACTGAAGCTTTCTTT
CASSYDGGGTEAFF
>TRBJ2-7|TRBD2|TRBV2|NA
TGTGCCAGCAGTGAAGTGGAGGTCAGAGTAGGGGAGGGGACTCAGTACTTC
CASSEVEVRVGEGTQYF
>TRBJ2-3|TRBD2|TRBV15|many
TGTGCCACCAGCAGTGGGGGACTAGCGACAGATACGCAGTATTTT
CATSSGGLATDTQYF
>TRBJ2-7|TRBD2|TRBV20-1|many
TGCAGTGCTAGGGGGGACCGACTAGCGGTGATCTACGAGCAGTACTTC
CSARGDRLAVIYEQYF
>TRBJ2-7|NA|TRBV10-2|many
TGCGCCAGCAGTGAGTCGTTCCCCGAAGGAAGGGAGCAGTACTTC
CASSESFPEGREQYF
>TRBJ2-3|TRBD1|TRBV7-6|many
TGTGCCAGCAGCTGGACAGGGGGGACAGATACGCAGTATTTT
CASSWTGGTDTQYF
>TRBJ1-6|NA|TRBV9|many
TGTGCCAGCAGCGGGGGTGACTATTCACCCCTCCACTTT
CASSGGDYSPLHF
>TRBJ1-5|NA|TRBV9|many
TGTGCCAGCAGCGCGGAGGGACAACTCAATCAGCCCCAGCATTTT
CASSAEGQLNQPQHF
>TRBJ2-3|NA|TRBV19|many
TGTGCCAGTAGTAGAGACAGGACGAGCACAGATACGCAGTATTTT
CASSRDRTSTDTQYF
>TRBJ2-3|NA|TRBV12-3/TRBV12-4|many
TGTGCCAGCAGCCACTTCCCTAGTTACGGTGCAGATACGCAGTATTTT
CASSHFPSYGADTQYF
>TRBJ2-7|NA|TRBV29-1|many
TGCAGCGTTGAAGGAGGCGGTACTGCCTACGAGCAGTACTTC
CSVEGGGTAYEQYF
>TRBJ1-2|TRBD1|TRBV12-3/TRBV12-4|many
TGTGCCAGCAGTTTTCTGTATCCAGGGGGCGAAGCCGCTGGCTACACCTTC
CASSFLYPGGEAAGYTF
>TRBJ1-1|NA|TRBV4-3|many
TGCGCCAGCAGCCCAGGGCATGGCAGTTACACTGAAGCTTTCTTT
CASSPGHGSYTEAFF
>TRBJ2-7|NA|TRBV20-1|NA
TGCAGTGCTAAAAGCGTTAGCTCCTACGAGCAGTACTTC
CSAKSVSSYEQYF
>TRBJ2-3|TRBD1|TRBV4-1|NA
TGCGCCAGCAGCCCCTTACAGGGGCGGACAGATAGGCAGTATTTT
CASSPLQGRTDRQYF
>TRBJ1-5|NA|TRBV30|few
TGTGCCTGGAGTGTGAAGTCCCGTAGCAATCAGCCCCAGCATTTT
CAWSVKSRSNQPQHF
>TRBJ2-7|TRBD1|TRBV28|few
TGTGCCAGCAGTCCCCTCTGGGACAGCCGCTCCTACGAGCAGTACTTC
CASSPLWDSRSYEQYF
>TRBJ2-2|TRBD2|TRBV27|NA
TGTGCCAGCAGAGTAGCGGGAGGGAACACCGGGGAGCTGTTTTTT
CASRVAGGNTGELFF
>TRBJ2-1|NA|TRBV6-2/TRBV6-3|many
TGTGCCAGCAGCCAGGGACCTATCAATGAGCAGTTCTTC
CASSQGPINEQFF
>TRBJ1-1|NA|TRBV19|NA
TGTGCCAGTACCTTGGGACGGGGGCTCACTGAAGCTTTCTTT
CASTLGRGLTEAFF
>TRBJ1-1|NA|TRBV5-1|many
TGCGCCAGCAGCTTGGCCCGGGGGCCACAGACTGAAGCTTTCTTT
CASSLARGPQTEAFF
>TRBJ2-2|TRBD2|TRBV7-9|NA
TGTGCCAGCAGCTTGGCGGGGGGAAGCACCGGGGAGCTGTTTTTT
CASSLAGGSTGELFF
>TRBJ2-7|NA|TRBV7-7|few
TGTGCCAGCAGCTTAGGCCCAGGGGTCTCCTACGAGCAGTACTTC
CASSLGPGVSYEQYF
>TRBJ1-4|NA|TRBV2|many
TGTGCCAGCGGTCTTCAGCAGGCCACTAATGAAAAACTGTTTTTT
CASGLQQATNEKLFF
>TRBJ2-4|NA|TRBV10-2|many
TGCGCCAGCAGTGAGGGGCGCGAAAACATTCAGTACTTC
CASSEGRENIQYF
>TRBJ1-1|TRBD1|TRBV7-9|many
TGTGCCAGCAGCTTATTACAGGGGCCGAACACTGAAGCTTTCTTT
CASSLLQGPNTEAFF
>TRBJ1-1|TRBD1|TRBV12-3/TRBV12-4|NA
TGTGCCAGCAGTTTGACAGGGGGCGTCGACACTGAAGCTTTCTTT
CASSLTGGVDTEAFF
>TRBJ1-4|TRBD1|TRBV18|NA
TGTGCCAACCCGGACAGGCGAGCAACTAATGAAAAACTGTTTTTT
CANPDRRATNEKLFF
>TRBJ1-4|NA|TRBV12-3/TRBV12-4|many
TGTGCCAGCCTGGGCGGGAAACTGTTTTTT
CASLGGKLFF
>TRBJ1-1|NA|TRBV4-1|many
TGCGCCAGCAGCCAAGATAGGGGGGGAAAGGGGAACACTGAAGCTTTCTTT
CASSQDRGGKGNTEAFF
>TRBJ2-7|TRBD2|TRBV4-1|many
TGCGCCAGCAGCCACTCAAGCGGGGGGGCGTACGAGCAGTACTTC
CASSHSSGGAYEQYF
>TRBJ2-5|NA|TRBV19|many
TGTGCCAGTAGTACGTATGGGGGGGCAGGTGAGACCCAGTACTTC
CASSTYGGAGETQYF
>TRBJ2-3|NA|TRBV6-2/TRBV6-3|many
TGTGCCAGCAGTTACCTCCGGCTAGCCACCACAGATACGCAGTATTTT
CASSYLRLATTDTQYF
>TRBJ2-1|NA|TRBV2|few
TGTGCCAGAAGAGGGGCAGACAATGAGCAGTTCTTC
CARRGADNEQFF
>TRBJ1-1|NA|TRBV6-1|NA
TGTGCCAGCAGAATAGGGCCAGGGACTGAAGCTTTCTTT
CASRIGPGTEAFF
>TRBJ2-3|TRBD2|TRBV3-1|many
TGTGCCAGCAGCCAACGACTAGCGGGAGTGGCAGATACGCAGTATTTT
CASSQRLAGVADTQYF
>TRBJ1-1|NA|TRBV4-1|NA
TGCGCCAGCAGCCAAGATGGTCCCCTCAGGGCTGAAGCTCTCTTT
CASSQDGPLRAEALF